This TCR beta chain derives from a study of blood T cell repertoires in COVID-19. Sequenced by immunoSEQ multiplex PCR; TCRdb stores in-frame clones only, minus some. The data hold about 130,000 clones, with 75% to 90% observed a single time. Participants spanned ages about 18 to 100 years and resided in about two dozen US areas. The study counted Cohort 3 donors as recovered given two negative PCRs, clearance, or symptom resolution. Looked up from germline, CDR1 is SGHRS and CDR2 is YFSETQ. With 2 bases removed from V and 2 bases from J, the gap between germline ends came to 8 bases. The CDR3 totals 13 residues.

Sequenced sample: PBMCs or T cells enriched from blood (not recorded which). The sequence was obtained from a woman in her forties or fifties who had recovered from COVID-19. The chain has TRBV5-1 and TRBJ2-7; D is undetermined. CDR3 region: CASSFGAAYEQYF. For the CDR3, the DNA is TGCGCCAGCAGCTTCGGTGCGGCCTACGAGCAGTACTTC.